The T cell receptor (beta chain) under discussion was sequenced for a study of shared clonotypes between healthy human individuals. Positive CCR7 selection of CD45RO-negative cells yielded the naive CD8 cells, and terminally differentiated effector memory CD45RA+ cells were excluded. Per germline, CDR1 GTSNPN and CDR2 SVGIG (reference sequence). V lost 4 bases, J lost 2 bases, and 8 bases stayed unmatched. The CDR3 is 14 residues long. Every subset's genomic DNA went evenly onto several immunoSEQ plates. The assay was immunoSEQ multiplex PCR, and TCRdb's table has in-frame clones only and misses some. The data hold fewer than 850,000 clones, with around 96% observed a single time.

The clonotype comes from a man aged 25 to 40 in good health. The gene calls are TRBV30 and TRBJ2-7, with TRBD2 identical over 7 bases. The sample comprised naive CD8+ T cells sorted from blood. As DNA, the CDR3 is TGTGCCTGGATTAGGGAGGGGAATCCCTACGAGCAGTACTTC. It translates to CAWIREGNPYEQYF.